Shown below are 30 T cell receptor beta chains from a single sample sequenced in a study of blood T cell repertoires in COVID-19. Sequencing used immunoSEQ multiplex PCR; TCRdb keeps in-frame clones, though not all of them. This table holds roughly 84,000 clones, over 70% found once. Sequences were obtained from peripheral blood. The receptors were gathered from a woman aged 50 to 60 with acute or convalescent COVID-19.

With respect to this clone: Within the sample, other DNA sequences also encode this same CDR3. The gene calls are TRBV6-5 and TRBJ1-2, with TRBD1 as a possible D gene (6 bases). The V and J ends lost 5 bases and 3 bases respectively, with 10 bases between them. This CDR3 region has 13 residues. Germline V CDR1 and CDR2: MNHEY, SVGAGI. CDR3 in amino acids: CASSRGADYGYTF. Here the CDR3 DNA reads TGTGCCAGCAGTCGGGGGGCGGACTATGGCTACACCTTC.

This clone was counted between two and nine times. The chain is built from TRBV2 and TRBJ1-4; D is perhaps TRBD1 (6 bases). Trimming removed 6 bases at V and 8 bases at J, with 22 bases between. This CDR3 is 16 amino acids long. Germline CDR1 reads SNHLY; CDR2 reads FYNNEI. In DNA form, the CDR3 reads TGTGCCAGCAGGGGCCAAGGGGGGGTAAGGAGAGAAAAACTGTTTTTT. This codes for CASRGQGGVRREKLFF. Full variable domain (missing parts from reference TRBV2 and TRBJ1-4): EPEVTQTPSHQVTQMGQEVILRCVPISNHLYFYWYRQILGQKVEFLVSFYNNEISEKSEIFDDQFSVERPDGSNFTLKIRSTKLEDSAMYFCASRGQGGVRREKLFFGSGTQLSVL.

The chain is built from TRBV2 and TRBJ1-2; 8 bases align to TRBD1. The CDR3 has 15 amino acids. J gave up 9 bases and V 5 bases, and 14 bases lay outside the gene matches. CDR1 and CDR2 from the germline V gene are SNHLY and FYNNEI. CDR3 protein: CASSYTRTGQESYTF. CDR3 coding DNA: TGTGCCAGCAGTTACACCCGGACAGGGCAGGAAAGCTACACCTTC. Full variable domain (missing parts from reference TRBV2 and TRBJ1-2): EPEVTQTPSHQVTQMGQEVILRCVPISNHLYFYWYRQILGQKVEFLVSFYNNEISEKSEIFDDQFSVERPDGSNFTLKIRSTKLEDSAMYFCASSYTRTGQESYTFGSGTRLTVV.

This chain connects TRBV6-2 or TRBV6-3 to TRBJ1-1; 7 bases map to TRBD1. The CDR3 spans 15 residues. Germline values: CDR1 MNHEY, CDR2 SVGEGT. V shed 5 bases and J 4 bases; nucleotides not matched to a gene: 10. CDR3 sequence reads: CASSPLDREGTEAFF. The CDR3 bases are TGTGCCAGCAGTCCCCTCGACAGGGAAGGCACTGAAGCTTTCTTT.

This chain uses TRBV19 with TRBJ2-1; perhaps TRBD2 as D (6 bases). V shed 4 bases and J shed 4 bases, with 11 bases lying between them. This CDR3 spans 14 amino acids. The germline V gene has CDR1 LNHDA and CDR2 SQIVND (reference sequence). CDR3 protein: CASSRDSAYNEQFF. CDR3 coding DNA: TGTGCCAGTAGTAGGGACTCCGCGTACAATGAGCAGTTCTTC.

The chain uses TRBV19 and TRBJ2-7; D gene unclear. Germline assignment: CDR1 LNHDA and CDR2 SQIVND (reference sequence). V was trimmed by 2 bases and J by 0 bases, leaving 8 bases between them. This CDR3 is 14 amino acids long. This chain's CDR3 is CASSIRANSYEQYF. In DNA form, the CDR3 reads TGTGCCAGTAGTATAAGAGCAAACTCCTACGAGCAGTACTTC.

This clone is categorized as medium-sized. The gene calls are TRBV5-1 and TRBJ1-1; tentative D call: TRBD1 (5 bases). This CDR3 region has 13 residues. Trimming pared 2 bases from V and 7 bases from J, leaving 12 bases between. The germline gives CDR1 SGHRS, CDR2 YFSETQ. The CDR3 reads CASSFGGDGEAFF. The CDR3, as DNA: TGCGCCAGCAGCTTCGGGGGGGACGGTGAAGCTTTCTTT.

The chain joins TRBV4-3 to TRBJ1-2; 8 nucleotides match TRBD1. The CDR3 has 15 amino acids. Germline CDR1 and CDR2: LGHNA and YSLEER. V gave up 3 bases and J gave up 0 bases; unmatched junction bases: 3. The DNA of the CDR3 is TGCGCCAGCAGCCAGGACAGGGTAGCTAACTATGGCTACACCTTC. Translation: CASSQDRVANYGYTF.

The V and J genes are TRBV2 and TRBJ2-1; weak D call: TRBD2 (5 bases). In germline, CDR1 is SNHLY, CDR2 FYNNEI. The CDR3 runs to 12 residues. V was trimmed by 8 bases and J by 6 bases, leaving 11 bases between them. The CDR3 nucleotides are TGTGCCAGCCCGGGCGAGGGCAATGAGCAGTTCTTC. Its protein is CASPGEGNEQFF.

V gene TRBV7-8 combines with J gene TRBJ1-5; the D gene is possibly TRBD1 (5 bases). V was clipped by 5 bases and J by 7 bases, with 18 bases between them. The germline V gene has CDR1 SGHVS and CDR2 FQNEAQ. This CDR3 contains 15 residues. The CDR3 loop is CASSGGDLGLQPQHF. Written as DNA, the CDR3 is TGTGCCAGCAGCGGGGGGGACCTGGGATTGCAGCCCCAGCATTTT.

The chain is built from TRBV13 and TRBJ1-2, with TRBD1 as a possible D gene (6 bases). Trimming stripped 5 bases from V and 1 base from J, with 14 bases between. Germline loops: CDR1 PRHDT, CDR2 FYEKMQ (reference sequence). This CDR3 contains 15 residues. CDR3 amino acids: CASSARQVNNYGYTF. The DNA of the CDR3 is TGTGCCAGCAGCGCACGACAGGTCAATAACTATGGCTACACCTTC.

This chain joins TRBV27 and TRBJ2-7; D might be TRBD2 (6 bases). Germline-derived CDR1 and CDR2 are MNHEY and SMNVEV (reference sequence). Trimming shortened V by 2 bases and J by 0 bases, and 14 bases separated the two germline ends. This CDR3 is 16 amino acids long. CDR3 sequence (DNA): TGTGCCAGCAGTTTAAGAGGCACCGGGAGCTCCTACGAGCAGTACTTC. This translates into CASSLRGTGSSYEQYF.

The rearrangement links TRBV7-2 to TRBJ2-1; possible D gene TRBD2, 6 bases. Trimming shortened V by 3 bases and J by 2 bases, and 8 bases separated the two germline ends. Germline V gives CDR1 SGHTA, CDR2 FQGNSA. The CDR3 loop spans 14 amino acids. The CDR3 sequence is CASSFGGAYNEQFF. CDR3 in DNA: TGTGCCAGCAGCTTCGGGGGAGCCTACAATGAGCAGTTCTTC.

This chain's CDR3 is CASKGGASNQPQHF. The CDR3 nucleotides read TGTGCCAGCAAGGGGGGGGCAAGCAATCAGCCCCAGCATTTT. The V gene is TRBV28, the J gene TRBJ1-5, with D possibly being TRBD1 (6 bases). Trimming stripped 7 bases from V and 1 base from J, with 11 bases between. The CDR3 has 14 residues. In germline, CDR1 is MDHEN, CDR2 SYDVKM.

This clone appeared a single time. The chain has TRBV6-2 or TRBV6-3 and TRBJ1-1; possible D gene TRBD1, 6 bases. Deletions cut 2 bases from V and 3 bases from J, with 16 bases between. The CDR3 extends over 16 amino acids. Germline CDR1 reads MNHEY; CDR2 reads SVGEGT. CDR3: CASSYVLGEGDTEAFF. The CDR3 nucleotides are TGTGCCAGCAGTTACGTGCTAGGGGAGGGGGACACTGAAGCTTTCTTT.

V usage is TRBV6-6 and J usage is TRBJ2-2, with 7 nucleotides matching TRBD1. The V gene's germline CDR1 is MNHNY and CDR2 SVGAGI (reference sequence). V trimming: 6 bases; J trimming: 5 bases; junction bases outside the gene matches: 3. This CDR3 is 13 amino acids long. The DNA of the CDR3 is TGTGCCAGCAGAACAGGGGAAACCGGGGAGCTGTTTTTT. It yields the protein CASRTGETGELFF.

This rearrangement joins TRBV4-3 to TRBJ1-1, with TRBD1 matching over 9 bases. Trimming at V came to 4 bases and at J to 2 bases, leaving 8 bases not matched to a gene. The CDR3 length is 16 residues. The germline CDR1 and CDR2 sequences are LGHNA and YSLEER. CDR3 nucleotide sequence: TGCGCCAGCAGCCGAGACCCGACAGGGGGAAACACTGAAGCTTTCTTT. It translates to CASSRDPTGGNTEAFF.

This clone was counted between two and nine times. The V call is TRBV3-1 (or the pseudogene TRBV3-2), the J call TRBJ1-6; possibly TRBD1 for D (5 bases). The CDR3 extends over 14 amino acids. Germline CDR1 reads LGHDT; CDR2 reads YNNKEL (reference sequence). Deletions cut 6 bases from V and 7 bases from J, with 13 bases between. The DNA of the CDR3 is TGTGCCAGCAGGGGGCGTATCTACAATTCACCCCTCCACTTT. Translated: CASRGRIYNSPLHF.

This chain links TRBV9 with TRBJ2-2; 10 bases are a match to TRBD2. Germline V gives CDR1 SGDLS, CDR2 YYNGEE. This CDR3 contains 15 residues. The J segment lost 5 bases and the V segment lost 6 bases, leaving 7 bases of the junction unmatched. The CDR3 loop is CASTPSGGFTGELFF. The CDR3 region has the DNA TGTGCCAGCACCCCTAGCGGGGGATTTACCGGGGAGCTGTTTTTT.

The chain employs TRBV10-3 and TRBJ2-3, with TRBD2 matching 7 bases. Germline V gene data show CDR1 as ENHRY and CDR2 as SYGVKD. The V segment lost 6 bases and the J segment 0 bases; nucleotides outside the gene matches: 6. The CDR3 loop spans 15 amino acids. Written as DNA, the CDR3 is TGTGCCATCAGAGGCGGGGGAGGTAGCACAGATACGCAGTATTTT. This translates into CAIRGGGGSTDTQYF.

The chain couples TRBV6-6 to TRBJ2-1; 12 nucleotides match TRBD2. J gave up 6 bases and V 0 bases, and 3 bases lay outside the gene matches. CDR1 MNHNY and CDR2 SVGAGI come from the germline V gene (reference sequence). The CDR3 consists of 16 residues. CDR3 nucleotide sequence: TGTGCCAGCAGTTACTCAACTAGCGGGGGGCCCAATGAGCAGTTCTTC. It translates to CASSYSTSGGPNEQFF.

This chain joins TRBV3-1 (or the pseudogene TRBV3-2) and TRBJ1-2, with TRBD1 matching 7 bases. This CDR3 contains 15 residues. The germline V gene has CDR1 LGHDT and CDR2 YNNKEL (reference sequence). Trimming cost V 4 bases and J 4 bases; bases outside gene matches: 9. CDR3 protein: CASSPQDRPLYGYTF. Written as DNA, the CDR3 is TGTGCCAGCAGCCCACAGGACAGGCCTCTCTATGGCTACACCTTC.

CDR3 in amino acids: CASSYSGGVDGFF. CDR3 sequence (DNA): TGTGCCAGCAGTTACTCCGGGGGGGTGGACGGTTTCTTT. The V gene is TRBV6-2 or TRBV6-3, the J gene TRBJ1-1, with TRBD1 as a possible D gene (5 bases). Trimming took off 0 bases at V and 13 bases at J, with 15 bases between the two ends. Germline-derived CDR1 and CDR2 are MNHEY and SVGEGT. The CDR3 has 13 residues.

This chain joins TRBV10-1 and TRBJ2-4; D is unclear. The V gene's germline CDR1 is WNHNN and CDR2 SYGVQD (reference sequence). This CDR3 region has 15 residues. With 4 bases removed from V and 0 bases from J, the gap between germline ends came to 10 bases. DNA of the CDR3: TGCGCCAGCAGTGGGGCAATGCTAGCCAAAAACATTCAGTACTTC. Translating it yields CASSGAMLAKNIQYF.

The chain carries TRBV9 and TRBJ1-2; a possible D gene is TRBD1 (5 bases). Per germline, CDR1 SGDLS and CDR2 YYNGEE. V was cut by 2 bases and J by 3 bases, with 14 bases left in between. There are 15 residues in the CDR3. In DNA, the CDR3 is TGTGCCAGCAGCGTCTCGGGGGTAGGGGACTATGGCTACACCTTC. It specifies CASSVSGVGDYGYTF.

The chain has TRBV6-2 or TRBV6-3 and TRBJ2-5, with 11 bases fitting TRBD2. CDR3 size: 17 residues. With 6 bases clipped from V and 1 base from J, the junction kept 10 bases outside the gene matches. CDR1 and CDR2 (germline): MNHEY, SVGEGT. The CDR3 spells CASSPVTGTSGQETQYF. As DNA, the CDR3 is TGTGCCAGCAGCCCCGTAACCGGGACTAGCGGCCAAGAGACCCAGTACTTC.

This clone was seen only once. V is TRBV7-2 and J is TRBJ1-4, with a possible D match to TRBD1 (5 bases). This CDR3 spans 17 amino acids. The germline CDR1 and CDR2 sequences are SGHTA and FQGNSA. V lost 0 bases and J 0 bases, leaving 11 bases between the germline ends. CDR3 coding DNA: TGTGCCAGCAGCTTAGCGGGGGGTGGGACAACTAATGAAAAACTGTTTTTT. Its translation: CASSLAGGGTTNEKLFF. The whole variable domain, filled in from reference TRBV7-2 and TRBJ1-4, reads GAGVSQSPSNKVTEKGKDVELRCDPISGHTALYWYRQSLGQGLEFLIYFQGNSAPDKSGLPSDRFSAERTGGSVSTLTIQRTQQEDSAVYLCASSLAGGGTTNEKLFFGSGTQLSVL.

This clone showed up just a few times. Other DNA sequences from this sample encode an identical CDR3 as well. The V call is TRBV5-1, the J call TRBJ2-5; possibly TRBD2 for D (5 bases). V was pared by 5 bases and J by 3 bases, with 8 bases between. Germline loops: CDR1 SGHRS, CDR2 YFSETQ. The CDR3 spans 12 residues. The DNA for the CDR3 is TGCGCCAGCAGTGGTAGCGAAGAGACCCAGTACTTC. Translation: CASSGSEETQYF.

The CDR3 is CASSEEGIQETQYF. The CDR3 nucleotides read TGTGCCAGCAGTGAAGAGGGGATCCAAGAGACCCAGTACTTC. The V and J genes are TRBV2 and TRBJ2-5; D possibly corresponds to TRBD1 (5 bases). The germline V gene has CDR1 SNHLY and CDR2 FYNNEI. This CDR3 region has 14 residues. Trimming left V 1 base short and J 1 base short, with 7 bases between.

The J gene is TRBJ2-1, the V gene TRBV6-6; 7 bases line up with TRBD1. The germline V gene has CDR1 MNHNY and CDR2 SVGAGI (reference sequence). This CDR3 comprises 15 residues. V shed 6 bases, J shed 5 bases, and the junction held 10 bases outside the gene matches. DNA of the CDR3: TGTGCCAGCAGCCGACAGGGTGCCCCCCACAATGAGCAGTTCTTC. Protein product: CASSRQGAPHNEQFF.